Below are 6 T cell receptor beta chains sequenced from a single sample in a study of T-cell memory formation after mild COVID-19. In TCRdb, the 5' RACE reads were re-called with MiXCR into one record per CDR3 protein. The sample holds hundreds of thousands of distinct CDR3 sequences, roughly 21% seen once. The sequenced sample consisted of PBMCs or a T cell subset sorted from them (not recorded which). The receptors derive from an adult woman who had mild COVID-19 (a few samples of this study predate the infection). Cell type and time point are not known.

The chain is built from TRBV12-3 or TRBV12-4 and TRBJ2-5, with no clear D. Trimming took off 7 bases at V and 2 bases at J, with 17 bases between the two ends. CDR3 length equals 15 residues. The CDR3 region is CASTPGGLEQETQYF. The CDR3 DNA reads TGTGCCAGCACCCCCGGTGGTCTAGAACAAGAGACCCAGTACTTC.

J is TRBJ2-3 and V is TRBV7-2; D unresolved. The CDR3 is 15 residues long. From germline, CDR1 is SGHTA and CDR2 FQGNSA. Deletions cut 0 bases from V and 2 bases from J, with 9 bases between. For the CDR3, the DNA is TGTGCCAGCAGCTTAGCTAACTGGGACACAGATACGCAGTATTTT. Its protein is CASSLANWDTDTQYF.

The chain recombines TRBV14 with TRBJ1-1; D ambiguous. The CDR3 sequence is 17 residues long. V gave up 4 bases and J gave up 5 bases, with 23 bases separating them. From germline, CDR1 is SGHDN and CDR2 FVKESK. The CDR3 here is CASSRYTEFNRWTEAFF. The CDR3 nucleotides read TGTGCCAGCAGCCGCTACACAGAGTTTAATCGATGGACTGAAGCTTTCTTT. The full variable domain, in which reference TRBV14 and TRBJ1-1 provide the parts outside the CDR3, is EAGVTQFPSHSVIEKGQTVTLRCDPISGHDNLYWYRRVMGKEIKFLLHFVKESKQDESGMPNNRFLAERTGGTYSTLKVQPAELEDSGVYFCASSRYTEFNRWTEAFFGQGTRLTVV.

This clonotype occurred many times. The J gene is TRBJ2-1, the V gene TRBV7-9; D not resolved. The CDR3 loop spans 15 amino acids. V was clipped by 5 bases and J by 4 bases, with 15 bases between them. Per the germline V gene, CDR1 is SEHNR and CDR2 is FQNEAQ (reference sequence). The CDR3 region is CASSHPSAFYNEQFF. As DNA, the CDR3 is TGTGCCAGCAGCCACCCGTCAGCTTTTTACAATGAGCAGTTCTTC.

This clonotype was counted between two and nine times. This rearrangement joins TRBV7-3 to TRBJ2-1; 9 nucleotides line up with TRBD1. V lost 4 bases and J lost 7; bases outside the gene matches: 5. This CDR3 comprises 14 residues. Germline V gives CDR1 SGHTA, CDR2 FQGTGA. The chain's CDR3 is CASSWDRARNEQFF. The CDR3 nucleotides are TGTGCCAGCAGCTGGGACAGGGCAAGGAATGAGCAGTTCTTC.

This clonotype was detected a few times. The chain couples TRBV7-8 to TRBJ2-5; D gene ambiguous. The V and J ends lost 3 bases and 1 base respectively, with 9 bases between them. CDR1 SGHVS and CDR2 FQNEAQ come from the germline V gene. The CDR3 length is 14 residues. For the CDR3, the DNA is TGTGCCAGCAGCTTCGCCCCCCCCCAAGAGACCCAGTACTTC. It specifies CASSFAPPQETQYF.